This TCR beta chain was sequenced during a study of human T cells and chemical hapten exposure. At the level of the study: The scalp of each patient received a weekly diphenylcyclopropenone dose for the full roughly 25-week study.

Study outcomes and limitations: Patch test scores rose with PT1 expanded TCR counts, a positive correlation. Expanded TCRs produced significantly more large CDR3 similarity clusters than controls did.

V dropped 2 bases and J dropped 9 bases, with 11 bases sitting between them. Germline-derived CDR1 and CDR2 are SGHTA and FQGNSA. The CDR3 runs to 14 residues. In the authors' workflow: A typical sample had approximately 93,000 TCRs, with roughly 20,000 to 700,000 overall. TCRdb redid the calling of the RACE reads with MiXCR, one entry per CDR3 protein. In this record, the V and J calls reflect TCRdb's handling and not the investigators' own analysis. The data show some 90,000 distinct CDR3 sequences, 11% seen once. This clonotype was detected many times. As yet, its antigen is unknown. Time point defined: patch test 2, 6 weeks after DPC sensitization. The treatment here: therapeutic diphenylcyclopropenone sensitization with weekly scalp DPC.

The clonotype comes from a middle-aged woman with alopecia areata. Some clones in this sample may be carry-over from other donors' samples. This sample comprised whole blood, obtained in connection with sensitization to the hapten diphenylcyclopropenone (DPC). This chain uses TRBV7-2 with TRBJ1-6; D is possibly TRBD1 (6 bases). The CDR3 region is CASSLKGGISPLHF. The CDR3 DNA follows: TGTGCCAGCAGCTTAAAGGGGGGGATTTCACCCCTCCACTTT.